This entry describes one TCR beta chain. TCRdb keeps only in-frame clones here, not all; method: immunoSEQ multiplex PCR. This table has around 30,000 clones, approximately 86% appearing once. V shed 3 bases, J shed 8 bases, and the junction held 10 bases outside the gene matches. CDR3 length equals 16 residues. Germline assignment: CDR1 KGHDR and CDR2 SFDVKD. The data originate from a study of blood T cell repertoires in COVID-19. The sample taken for sequencing was peripheral blood. The V call is TRBV24-1, the J call TRBJ2-1; 9 positions match TRBD1. This clonotype was obtained from a man aged 45 to 65 with active or convalescent COVID-19. This chain's CDR3 is CATSDPNRGQGDEQFF. CDR3 in DNA: TGTGCCACCAGTGATCCGAACAGGGGGCAAGGCGATGAGCAGTTCTTC.